This T cell receptor beta chain was retrieved from a study of prognosis after radiotherapy for stage I lung cancer. It was by two-round multiplex PCR that TCR beta CDR3 was amplified from genomic DNA. Primers specific to each TRBV and TRBJ gene were used in first-round PCR. TCRdb passed the multiplex PCR reads through MiXCR, listing each CDR3 protein once. The sample includes about 59,000 distinct CDR3 sequences, about 26% of them seen just once. This clonotype was seen many times. The sample in question was PBMCs, obtained before or after stereotactic body radiation therapy (not recorded which). The sequence was obtained from a donor over 45 with non-small cell lung cancer.

This CDR3 is CASSFAGGNQPQHF. In DNA, the CDR3 is TGTGCCAGCAGCTTTGCGGGTGGCAATCAGCCCCAGCATTTT. The chain links TRBV7-2 to TRBJ1-5, with D unclear. Germline V gene data show CDR1 as SGHTA and CDR2 as FQGNSA. The CDR3 loop spans 14 amino acids. Trimming removed 3 bases at V and 2 bases at J, with 8 bases between.